Listed below are T cell receptor beta chains from one sample, sequenced in a study of cytomegalovirus exposure and HLA in healthy donors. Here immunoSEQ multiplex PCR was the method, and the copy in TCRdb shows in-frame clones only, minus some. This table holds approximately 200,000 clones, 79% found once. The source material was PBMCs. The receptors were sampled from a woman in her 30s in good health and CMV-seropositive. Each CDR3 is given with its conserved first and last residue. Each record gives: V gene, clone size, J gene, D gene, CDR3 DNA, CDR3 protein. D genes are given only for firm matches. Clone sizes are given selectively: once, few, many, or a class where the clone is expanded.

TRBV9	once	TRBJ2-1	.	TGTGCCAGCAGCTTACAAAACCGGGGAGCCTACAATGAGCAGTTCTTC	CASSLQNRGAYNEQFF
TRBV5-1	.	TRBJ2-5	TRBD2	TGCGCCAGCAGCCCCCGGACTAGTGAGGAGACCCAGTACTTC	CASSPRTSEETQYF
TRBV28	.	TRBJ1-5	.	TGTGCCAGCATCGCGACGCTCGGGGGGATAAATCAGCCCCAGCATTTT	CASIATLGGINQPQHF
TRBV5-1	.	TRBJ2-1	TRBD2	TGCGCCAGCAGCTTCCGACTAGCGGAGTACAATGAGCAGTTCTTC	CASSFRLAEYNEQFF
TRBV5-8	.	TRBJ1-5	TRBD1	TGTGCCAGCAGCCCCCGGACAGGGGTCAATCAGCCCCAGCATTTT	CASSPRTGVNQPQHF
TRBV7-6	.	TRBJ1-3	.	TGTGCCAGCAGCTTAATCCAGGCCTCTGGAAACACCATATATTTT	CASSLIQASGNTIYF
TRBV6-5	.	TRBJ1-5	TRBD1	TGTGCCAGCAGTCCCCAGACAGGGGTTCAGCCCCAGCATTTT	CASSPQTGVQPQHF
TRBV7-2	.	TRBJ1-5	.	TGTGCCAGCAGCTCCTGGGCTGAATTGAATCAGCCCCAGCATTTT	CASSSWAELNQPQHF
TRBV5-1	once	TRBJ2-7	TRBD2	TGCGCCAGCAGAGCGGGAGGTAATTACGAGCAGTACTTC	CASRAGGNYEQYF
TRBV7-9	.	TRBJ1-1	.	TGTTCCAGCAGCCCCGGTTACACTGAAGCTTTCTTT	CSSSPGYTEAFF
TRBV28	.	TRBJ2-3	.	TGTGCCAGCAGTGGAGGGAACACAGATACGCAGTATTTT	CASSGGNTDTQYF
TRBV19	.	TRBJ2-7	TRBD1	TGTGCCAGTAGTAAGGGACAGGTAGAGGTTGGCTACGAGCAGTACTTC	CASSKGQVEVGYEQYF
TRBV29-1	few	TRBJ1-1	TRBD1	TGCAGCGTTGATCCTAGCCGGGACAGCGCTGAAGCTTTCTTT	CSVDPSRDSAEAFF
TRBV4-1	.	TRBJ1-2	.	TGCGCCAGCAGCCAGACCGGGGGGTACTATGGCTACACCTTC	CASSQTGGYYGYTF
TRBV11-2	.	TRBJ2-1	TRBD2	TGTGCCAGCAGCGCAATAGCGGGACTGTCCTACAATGAGCAGTTCTTC	CASSAIAGLSYNEQFF
TRBV5-6	.	TRBJ1-5	.	TGTGCCAGCAGCCCGGGGTGGGGAGGCGATCAGCCCCAGCATTTT	CASSPGWGGDQPQHF
TRBV5-1	.	TRBJ2-5	TRBD2	TGCGCCAGCAGCTTCAGACTAGCTGGGCCTGGGGAGACCCAGTACTTC	CASSFRLAGPGETQYF
TRBV4-3	.	TRBJ2-1	TRBD2	TGCGCCAGCAGCACCCCGACTAGCGGGAGTCCCCTGAGCTCCTACAATGAGCAGTTCTTC	CASSTPTSGSPLSSYNEQFF
TRBV25-1	.	TRBJ2-3	.	TGTGCCAGCAGTGAATGGAGGGACACAGATACGCAGTATTTT	CASSEWRDTDTQYF
TRBV19	.	TRBJ2-5	.	TGTGCCAGTAGCGGTAACGCGGGCAGCCCGACTCTCCAAGAGACCCAGTACTTC	CASSGNAGSPTLQETQYF
TRBV30	.	TRBJ1-3	.	TGTGCCTGGAGTTTCTCGTTAGGGAGGTCTGGAAACACCATATATTTT	CAWSFSLGRSGNTIYF
TRBV5-1	.	TRBJ1-4	.	TGCGCCAGCAGCTGGCAGCAGGGGAGCGAAAAACTGTTTTTT	CASSWQQGSEKLFF
TRBV14	.	TRBJ2-3	.	TGTGCCAGCAGCCGATGGACAGCAGGGAGCACAGATACGCAGTATTTT	CASSRWTAGSTDTQYF
TRBV2	.	TRBJ2-3	TRBD2	TGTGCCCAACTAAGCGGGACCGATACGCAGTATTTT	CAQLSGTDTQYF
TRBV5-4	.	TRBJ2-2	TRBD2	TGTGCCAGCAGCCACGGGACTAGCGGGAGTAACACCGGGGAGCTGTTTTTT	CASSHGTSGSNTGELFF
TRBV10-1	.	TRBJ2-7	.	TGCGCCAGCAGTGAGTTGTCTAGCTTCGAGCAGTACTTC	CASSELSSFEQYF
TRBV11-3	.	TRBJ2-6	TRBD1	TGTGCCAGCAGCCCCGGGACAGCCTCTGGGGCCAACGTCCTGACTTTC	CASSPGTASGANVLTF
TRBV5-1	.	TRBJ2-1	TRBD2	TGCGCCAGCAGTTCCCCCGGGGGGTCTCACAATGAGCAGTTCTTC	CASSSPGGSHNEQFF